The clone carrying this T cell receptor (beta chain) was detected once. This CDR3 contains 12 residues. CDR1 and CDR2 (germline): SGHRS, YFSETQ. V was shortened by 0 bases and J by 5 bases, with 6 bases between the two germline ends. Only in-frame clones appear in the TCRdb table, and some are missing; sequencing was by immunoSEQ multiplex PCR. This sample carries more than 150,000 clones, roughly 92% of them seen once, and the ten largest clones take under 11%. This entry belongs to a study of T cell responses to AZD1222 COVID-19 vaccine. The chain couples TRBV5-1 to TRBJ2-7; D may correspond to TRBD1 or TRBD2 (5 bases each). This receptor was identified in an adult in good health. The starting material was peripheral blood, obtained on day 0 of AZD1222 vaccination. CDR3 in DNA: TGCGCCAGCAGCTTGGGGGGACACGAGCAGTACTTC. Its protein is CASSLGGHEQYF.